This TCR beta chain was documented in a study of metastatic and nonmetastatic thyroid tumors. How the authors handled the data: The distant-metastasis classifier for papillary thyroid cancer was built from CDR3 differences across clinicopathological groups. TCRdb redid the clone calls on the PCR reads using MiXCR. The V and J calls were determined by TCRdb, not by the authors. The sample consists of around 25,000 clones, about 20% of them appearing once. In its sample, this clone was seen many times. The CDR3 has 15 amino acids. V lost 3 bases and J lost 14, with 23 bases in between. Germline V gene sequence: CDR1 GTSNPN, CDR2 SVGIG (reference sequence). No patient received treatment before thyroid surgery.

The chain employs TRBV30 and TRBJ1-6; no reliable D call. The sequence derives from a female donor with papillary thyroid cancer or a benign thyroid nodule (not recorded which). Some clones in this sample may be carry-over from other donors' samples. Sequencing input: adjacent normal tissue. CDR3: CAWRSGVEQLKSLHF. CDR3 DNA sequence: TGTGCCTGGAGAAGTGGGGTGGAACAGCTAAAATCCCTCCACTTT.